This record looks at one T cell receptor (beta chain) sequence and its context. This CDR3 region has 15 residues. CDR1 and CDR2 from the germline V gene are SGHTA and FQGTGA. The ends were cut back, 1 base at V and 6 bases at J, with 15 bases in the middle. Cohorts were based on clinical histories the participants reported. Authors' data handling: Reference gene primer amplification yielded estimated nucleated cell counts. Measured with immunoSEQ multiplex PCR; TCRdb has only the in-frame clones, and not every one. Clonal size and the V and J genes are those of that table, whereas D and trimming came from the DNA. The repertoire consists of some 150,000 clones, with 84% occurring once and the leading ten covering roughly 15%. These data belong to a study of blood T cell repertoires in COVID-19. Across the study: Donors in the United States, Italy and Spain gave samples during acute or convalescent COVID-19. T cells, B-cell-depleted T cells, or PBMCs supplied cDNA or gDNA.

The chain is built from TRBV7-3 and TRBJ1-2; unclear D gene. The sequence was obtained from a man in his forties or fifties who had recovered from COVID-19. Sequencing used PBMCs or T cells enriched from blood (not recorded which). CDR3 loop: CASSLNGGGFHGYTF. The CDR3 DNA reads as TGTGCCAGCAGCTTAAACGGTGGAGGGTTCCATGGCTACACCTTC. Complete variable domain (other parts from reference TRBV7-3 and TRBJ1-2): GAGVSQTPSNKVTEKGKYVELRCDPISGHTALYWYRQSLGQGPEFLIYFQGTGAADDSGLPNDRFFAVRPEGSVSTLKIQRTERGDSAVYLCASSLNGGGFHGYTFGSGTRLTVV.